This TCR beta chain derives from a study of cytomegalovirus exposure and HLA in healthy donors. The germline V and J ends were trimmed by 5 bases and 2 bases, with 16 bases remaining between them. The CDR3 runs to 14 residues. Germline values: CDR1 SQVTM, CDR2 ANQGSEA. With 60 Vbeta and 13 Jbeta primers, the PCR was carried out. This table comes from immunoSEQ multiplex PCR, and its TCRdb copy is limited to in-frame clones, with some not included. The sample holds about 190,000 clones, about four fifths seen once. The origin of this receptor is a male donor in good health and CMV-seronegative. Sample: PBMCs. The V and J genes are TRBV29-1 and TRBJ2-7; a possible D gene is TRBD1 (6 bases). The CDR3 sequence is CSVIRTAPPYEQYF. The CDR3 DNA is TGCAGCGTTATCCGGACAGCGCCTCCCTACGAGCAGTACTTC.